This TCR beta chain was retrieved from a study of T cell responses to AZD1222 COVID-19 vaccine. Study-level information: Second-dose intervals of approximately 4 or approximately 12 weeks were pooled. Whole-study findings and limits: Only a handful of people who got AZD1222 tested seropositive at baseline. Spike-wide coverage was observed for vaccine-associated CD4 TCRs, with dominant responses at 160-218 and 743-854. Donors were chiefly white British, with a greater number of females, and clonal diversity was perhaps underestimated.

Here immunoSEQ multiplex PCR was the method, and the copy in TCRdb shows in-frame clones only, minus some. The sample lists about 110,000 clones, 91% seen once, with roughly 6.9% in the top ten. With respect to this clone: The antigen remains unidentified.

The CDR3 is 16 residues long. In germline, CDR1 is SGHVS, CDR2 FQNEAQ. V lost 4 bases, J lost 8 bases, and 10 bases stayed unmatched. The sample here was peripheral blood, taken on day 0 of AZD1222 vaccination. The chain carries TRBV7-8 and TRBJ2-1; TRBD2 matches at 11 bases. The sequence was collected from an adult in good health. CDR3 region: CASSSFLSGRGDEQFF. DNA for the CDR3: TGTGCCAGCAGCTCATTTCTTAGCGGGAGGGGGGATGAGCAGTTCTTC.